Detailed here is one T cell receptor beta chain. The target antigen is unknown. The data were taken from a study of T cell responses to AZD1222 COVID-19 vaccine. Overall study context: The analysis combined second doses at about 4 or about 12 weeks.

Sequencing was performed with immunoSEQ multiplex PCR; in TCRdb, only in-frame clones are kept and a portion is missing. The table has some 180,000 clones, about 90% seen once. The study, taken as a whole, reports: Rises in breadth and depth of Spike-specific TCRs came after two AZD1222 doses. Repertoire sampling was restricted to post-peak T cell response timepoints.

This CDR3 comprises 15 residues. The V gene lost 0 bases and the J gene lost 5 bases, with 15 bases spanning the gap. Looked up from germline, CDR1 is SGDLS and CDR2 is YYNGEE. The chain couples TRBV9 to TRBJ2-7; possibly TRBD1 or TRBD2 for D (5 bases each). The receptor was isolated from an adult in good health. Sequencing used peripheral blood, obtained on day 0 of AZD1222 vaccination. CDR3 bases: TGTGCCAGCAGCGTAGGGGGGTCCTTTGGAAACGAGCAGTACTTC. This sequence encodes CASSVGGSFGNEQYF.